The next 25 T cell receptor beta chains were all read from a single sample in a study of cytomegalovirus exposure and HLA in healthy donors. Amplification used 60 Vbeta primers and 13 Jbeta primers. Only in-frame clones appear in the TCRdb table, and some are missing; sequencing was by immunoSEQ multiplex PCR. This table holds some 94,000 clones, just under 70% found once. Input material: PBMCs. These receptors were obtained from a man aged 45 to 65 in good health and CMV-seronegative.

This chain uses TRBV6-1 with TRBJ2-5, with TRBD1 as a possible D gene (5 bases). Per germline, CDR1 MNHNS and CDR2 SASEGT. The V end lost 6 bases, the J end lost 2 bases, and 10 bases lay between the germline ends. The CDR3 extends over 13 amino acids. In DNA, the CDR3 is TGTGCCAGCAGGCAGACAGTTCAAGAGACCCAGTACTTC. The encoded protein is CASRQTVQETQYF.

The chain links TRBV2 to TRBJ2-3; maybe TRBD1 (6 bases). CDR1 and CDR2 from the germline V gene are SNHLY and FYNNEI. The CDR3 is 14 residues long. V lost 9 bases and J lost 4, with 17 bases in between. CDR3 in amino acids: CASTYRVVADTQYF. The CDR3 nucleotides are TGTGCCAGTACTTACAGGGTGGTGGCAGATACGCAGTATTTT.

This sequence joins TRBV7-3 and TRBJ1-1; no clear D gene. The CDR3 covers 13 residues. Germline V gives CDR1 SGHTA, CDR2 FQGTGA. Between the trimmed V and J ends, which lost 0 bases and 6 bases, there was a span of 8 bases. CDR3 DNA: TGTGCCAGCAGCTTAACGGCGAGGGCTGAAGCTTTCTTT. Protein product: CASSLTARAEAFF. The full variable domain, rest sourced from reference TRBV7-3 and TRBJ1-1, is GAGVSQTPSNKVTEKGKYVELRCDPISGHTALYWYRQSLGQGPEFLIYFQGTGAADDSGLPNDRFFAVRPEGSVSTLKIQRTERGDSAVYLCASSLTARAEAFFGQGTRLTVV.

This sequence joins TRBV10-3 and TRBJ2-2, with TRBD2 identical over 9 bases. The CDR3 sequence is 15 residues long. Looked up from germline, CDR1 is ENHRY and CDR2 is SYGVKD. With V trimmed by 6 bases and J by 1 base, 3 bases remained unmatched. The CDR3 sequence is CAIRSGGRNTGELFF. CDR3 DNA sequence: TGTGCCATCAGAAGCGGGGGGCGGAACACCGGGGAGCTGTTTTTT.

The V and J genes are TRBV27 and TRBJ1-5; TRBD1 matches 9 bases. Germline CDR1 is MNHEY and CDR2 is SMNVEV (reference sequence). J lost 4 bases, V lost 2 bases, and 6 bases had no gene match. This CDR3 has 16 amino acids. The CDR3 loop is CASSLGPDRGNQPQHF. In nucleotides, the CDR3 is TGTGCCAGCAGTTTAGGTCCGGACAGGGGTAATCAGCCCCAGCATTTT.

This chain joins TRBV14 and TRBJ2-2; the D gene is possibly TRBD2 (6 bases). This CDR3 has 15 amino acids. Looked up from germline, CDR1 is SGHDN and CDR2 is FVKESK. The germline V and J ends were trimmed by 2 bases and 2 bases, with 9 bases remaining between them. CDR3 DNA sequence: TGTGCCAGCAGCCAACTTAGCGGAAACACCGGGGAGCTGTTTTTT. This translates into CASSQLSGNTGELFF.

The gene calls are TRBV7-9 and TRBJ2-2; 8 bases match TRBD1. CDR1 and CDR2 from the germline V gene are SEHNR and FQNEAQ (reference sequence). This CDR3 is 16 amino acids long. V shed 5 bases, J shed 6 bases, and the junction held 11 bases outside the gene matches. DNA of the CDR3: TGTGCCAGCAGCCCTAATAGAAGGACAGGGTCCGGGGAGCTGTTTTTT. Translation: CASSPNRRTGSGELFF.

The sample holds one count of this clone. The genes are TRBV14 and TRBJ2-5, with 9 bases aligning to TRBD1. This CDR3 is 13 amino acids long. J was trimmed by 5 bases and V by 6 bases; bases with no gene match: 4. CDR1 is SGHDN, CDR2 FVKESK, per germline. The CDR3 is CASSHRGHETQYF. DNA for the CDR3: TGTGCCAGCAGTCACAGGGGGCACGAGACCCAGTACTTC.

This clone was seen a handful of times. The chain recombines TRBV7-2 with TRBJ1-3; 9 bases are shared with TRBD1. The J segment lost 4 bases and the V segment lost 4 bases, leaving 5 bases of the junction unmatched. Looked up from germline, CDR1 is SGHTA and CDR2 is FQGNSA. The CDR3 has 15 residues. CDR3: CASSWTGVYGNTIYF. In nucleotides, the CDR3 is TGTGCCAGCAGCTGGACAGGGGTATACGGAAACACCATATATTTT.

The chain joins TRBV7-6 to TRBJ2-7, with a weak D call TRBD2 (7 bases). V was shortened by 1 base and J by 5 bases, with 15 bases between the two germline ends. This CDR3 comprises 15 residues. CDR1 SGHVS and CDR2 FNYEAQ come from the germline V gene. This chain's CDR3 is CASSLGPRGGHEQYF. The CDR3 DNA follows: TGTGCCAGCAGCTTAGGGCCTAGGGGGGGCCACGAGCAGTACTTC. Variable domain in full (rest from reference TRBV7-6 and TRBJ2-7): GAGVSQSPRYKVTKRGQDVALRCDPISGHVSLYWYRQALGQGPEFLTYFNYEAQQDKSGLPNDRFSAERPEGSISTLTIQRTEQRDSAMYRCASSLGPRGGHEQYFGPGTRLTVT.

This chain links TRBV6-6 with TRBJ1-5; D unclear. The V gene lost 3 bases and the J gene lost 3 bases, with 9 bases spanning the gap. CDR3 size: 14 residues. Germline V CDR1 and CDR2: MNHNY, SVGAGI (reference sequence). CDR3 region: CASSYPQYNQPQHF. The DNA of the CDR3 is TGTGCCAGCAGTTATCCACAGTACAATCAGCCCCAGCATTTT.

The chain combines TRBV4-1 with TRBJ2-7; tentatively, D is TRBD1 (5 bases). The germline gives CDR1 MGHRA, CDR2 YSYEKL. V was clipped by 2 bases and J by 4 bases, with 21 bases between them. The length of the CDR3 is 17 residues. DNA for the CDR3: TGCGCCAGCAGCCAACGAGTGAGACAGTCTAACCTATACGAGCAGTACTTC. Encoded protein: CASSQRVRQSNLYEQYF.

The rearrangement uses TRBV10-1 and TRBJ1-2; TRBD1 is a possible D gene (5 bases). The germline V gene has CDR1 WNHNN and CDR2 SYGVQD (reference sequence). Trimming cost V 6 bases and J 2 bases, with 13 bases left between them. This CDR3 has 14 amino acids. CDR3 sequence: CASRETAENYGYTF. CDR3 bases: TGCGCCAGCAGGGAGACAGCCGAGAACTATGGCTACACCTTC.

The gene calls are TRBV15 and TRBJ1-1, with D tentatively TRBD1 (5 bases). Germline lookup yields CDR1 LNHNV and CDR2 YYDKDF (reference sequence). This CDR3 has 14 residues. V gave up 0 bases and J gave up 5 bases, with 10 bases separating them. The CDR3 DNA reads TGTGCCACCAGCAGAGATCCCAGGGCGACTGAAGCTTTCTTT. Protein sequence: CATSRDPRATEAFF.

The CDR3 region has the DNA TGTGCCAGCAGCCTAAAAAGCCGGGGACAGCTTAACTATGGCTACACCTTC. Encoded protein: CASSLKSRGQLNYGYTF. This chain connects TRBV9 to TRBJ1-2, with 7 bases identical to TRBD1. The V segment lost 4 bases and the J segment 1 base; nucleotides outside the gene matches: 13. The CDR3 is made up of 17 amino acids. The germline V gene encodes CDR1 SGDLS and CDR2 YYNGEE.

This clone was recorded a few times. The chain is built from TRBV6-1 and TRBJ1-3; D not certain. In germline, CDR1 is MNHNS, CDR2 SASEGT. V was cut by 5 bases and J by 2 bases, with 4 bases left in between. This CDR3 region has 12 residues. Here the CDR3 DNA reads TGTGCCAGCAGTTATACTGGAAACACCATATATTTT. Its protein product is CASSYTGNTIYF.

The CDR3, as DNA: TGTGCCAGCAGCTTAGACTACTTGGGGACAGGGAACACCGGGGAGCTGTTTTTT. Its translation: CASSLDYLGTGNTGELFF. The chain employs TRBV11-3 and TRBJ2-2; TRBD1 matches 8 bases. Germline-derived CDR1 and CDR2 are SGHNT and YENEEA. The CDR3 consists of 18 residues. After removal of 0 bases from V and 1 base from J, the junction contained 7 bases not matched to a gene.

This clone has just one count. The chain recombines TRBV10-3 with TRBJ2-5, with 7 nucleotides matching TRBD2. The CDR3 extends over 15 amino acids. CDR1 and CDR2 (germline): ENHRY, SYGVKD. V lost 0 bases and J lost 3; bases outside the gene matches: 4. The chain's CDR3 is CAISESGAGKETQYF. The CDR3 coding sequence is TGTGCCATCAGTGAGTCAGGAGCGGGGAAAGAGACCCAGTACTTC.

This clone appeared a few times. The V gene is TRBV7-3, the J gene TRBJ2-7; 10 nucleotides match TRBD1. V trimming: 3 bases; J trimming: 6 bases; junction bases outside the gene matches: 5. Per the germline V gene, CDR1 is SGHTA and CDR2 is FQGTGA. The CDR3 sequence is 14 residues long. The CDR3 region is CASSLDRGSPEQYF. The CDR3 DNA follows: TGTGCCAGCAGCTTGGACAGGGGGTCTCCCGAGCAGTACTTC.

The chain is built from TRBV7-2 and TRBJ2-3; D might be TRBD2 (6 bases). The CDR3 runs 15 residues. Germline-derived CDR1 and CDR2 are SGHTA and FQGNSA. V lost 6 bases, J lost 2 bases, and 15 bases lay in between. The CDR3, as DNA: TGTGCCAGCAGGGTATCAGCGGGCTACACAGATACGCAGTATTTT. This translates into CASRVSAGYTDTQYF.

The V and J genes are TRBV6-5 and TRBJ1-4, with D uncertain. The germline V gene encodes CDR1 MNHEY and CDR2 SVGAGI. CDR3 length: 16 amino acids. Trimming shortened V by 2 bases and J by 10 bases, and 20 bases separated the two germline ends. CDR3 coding DNA: TGTGCCAGCAGTTACACTGACACCGAAGGAATAGGAAAACTGTTTTTT. It translates to CASSYTDTEGIGKLFF.

V gene TRBV30 combines with J gene TRBJ2-1; 7 bases match TRBD2. From germline, CDR1 is GTSNPN and CDR2 SVGIG (reference sequence). V trimming: 1 base; J trimming: 6 bases; junction bases outside the gene matches: 15. The CDR3 totals 17 residues. The CDR3 sequence: CAWSDPPLGGGINEQFF. The CDR3 DNA is TGTGCCTGGAGTGACCCCCCCTTGGGCGGGGGTATCAATGAGCAGTTCTTC.

The chain joins TRBV13 to TRBJ2-7, with D perhaps TRBD1 (5 bases). V was pared by 0 bases and J by 1 base, with 10 bases between. This CDR3 comprises 15 residues. Germline V gives CDR1 PRHDT, CDR2 FYEKMQ (reference sequence). The CDR3 nucleotides read TGTGCCAGCAGCTTAGGGGGGCCAGGGTCCTACGAGCAGTACTTC. Its protein is CASSLGGPGSYEQYF. Supplemented by reference TRBV13 and TRBJ2-7, the full variable domain reads AAGVIQSPRHLIKEKRETATLKCYPIPRHDTVYWYQQGPGQDPQFLISFYEKMQSDKGSIPDRFSAQQFSDYHSELNMSSLELGDSALYFCASSLGGPGSYEQYFGPGTRLTVT.

The chain has TRBV4-1 and TRBJ2-7, with 10 bases matching TRBD1. The CDR3 has 15 residues. Trimming removed 4 bases from V and 1 base from J; junction bases left unmatched: 4. Germline-derived CDR1 and CDR2 are MGHRA and YSYEKL. CDR3 bases: TGCGCCAGCAGCCGCGGGACAGGGGAATCCTACGAGCAGTACTTC. It encodes CASSRGTGESYEQYF.

V is TRBV2 and J is TRBJ2-6; possible D gene TRBD2, 6 bases. Germline V gives CDR1 SNHLY, CDR2 FYNNEI. The germline V and J ends were trimmed by 4 bases and 0 bases, with 19 bases remaining between them. This CDR3 is built from 19 residues. The DNA of the CDR3 is TGTGCCAGCAGTGGATGGGGGGACGGCTATATCTCTGGGGCCAACGTCCTGACTTTC. Its translation is CASSGWGDGYISGANVLTF.